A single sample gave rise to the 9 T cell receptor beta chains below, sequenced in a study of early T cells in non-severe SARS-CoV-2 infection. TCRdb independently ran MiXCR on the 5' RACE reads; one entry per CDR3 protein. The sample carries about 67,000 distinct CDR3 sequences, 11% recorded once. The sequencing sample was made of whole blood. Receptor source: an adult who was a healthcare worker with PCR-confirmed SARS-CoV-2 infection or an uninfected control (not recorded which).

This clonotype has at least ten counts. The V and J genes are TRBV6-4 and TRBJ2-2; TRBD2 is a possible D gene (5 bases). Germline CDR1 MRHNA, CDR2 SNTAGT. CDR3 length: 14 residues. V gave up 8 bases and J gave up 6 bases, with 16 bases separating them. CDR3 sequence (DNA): TGTGCCAGCTCCCGGACTCTGAGCGCCGGGGAGCTGTTTTTT. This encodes CASSRTLSAGELFF.

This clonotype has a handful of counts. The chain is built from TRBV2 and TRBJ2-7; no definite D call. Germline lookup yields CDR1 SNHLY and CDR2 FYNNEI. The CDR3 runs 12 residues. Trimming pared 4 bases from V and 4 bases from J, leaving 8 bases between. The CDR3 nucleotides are TGTGCCAGCAGTGTTTCCGGGTACGAGCAGTACTTC. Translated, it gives CASSVSGYEQYF.

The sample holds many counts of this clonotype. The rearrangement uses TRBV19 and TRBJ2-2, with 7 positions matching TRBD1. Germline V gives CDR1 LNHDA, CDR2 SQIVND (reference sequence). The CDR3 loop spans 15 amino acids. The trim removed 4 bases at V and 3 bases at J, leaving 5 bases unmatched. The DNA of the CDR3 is TGTGCCAGTAGTACTTCCGGGACAGACACCGGGGAGCTGTTTTTT. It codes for CASSTSGTDTGELFF. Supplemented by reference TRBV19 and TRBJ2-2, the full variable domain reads DGGITQSPKYLFRKEGQNVTLSCEQNLNHDAMYWYRQDPGQGLRLIYYSQIVNDFQKGDIAEGYSVSREKKESFPLTVTSAQKNPTAFYLCASSTSGTDTGELFFGEGSRLTVL.

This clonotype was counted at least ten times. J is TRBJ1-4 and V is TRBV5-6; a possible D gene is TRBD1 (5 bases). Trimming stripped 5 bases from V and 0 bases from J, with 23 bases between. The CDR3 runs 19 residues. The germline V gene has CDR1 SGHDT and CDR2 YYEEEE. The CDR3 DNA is TGTGCCAGCAGTCCCGGACAAGTCGAATTTCTGGCAACTAATGAAAAACTGTTTTTT. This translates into CASSPGQVEFLATNEKLFF.

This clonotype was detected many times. Here the CDR3 DNA reads TGTGCCAGCAGCAGGGACAGGGCTCCGAGCTCCTATAATTCACCCCTCCACTTT. It codes for CASSRDRAPSSYNSPLHF. V and J are TRBV7-9 and TRBJ1-6; 9 bases map to TRBD1. CDR1 and CDR2 from the germline V gene are SEHNR and FQNEAQ (reference sequence). This CDR3 has 18 amino acids. Trimming took 5 bases from V and 0 from J; bases not matched to a gene: 8. The full variable domain, with the rest looked up from reference TRBV7-9 and TRBJ1-6, is DTGVSQNPRHKITKRGQNVTFRCDPISEHNRLYWYRQTLGQGPEFLTYFQNEAQLEKSRLLSDRFSAERPKGSFSTLEIQRTEQGDSAMYLCASSRDRAPSSYNSPLHFGNGTRLTVT.

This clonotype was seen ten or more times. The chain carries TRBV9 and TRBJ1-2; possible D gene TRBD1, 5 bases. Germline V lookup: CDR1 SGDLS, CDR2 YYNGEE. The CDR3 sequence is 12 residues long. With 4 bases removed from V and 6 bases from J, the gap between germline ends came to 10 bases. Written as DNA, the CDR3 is TGTGCCAGCAGCTCCCCAGGGAATGGCTACACCTTC. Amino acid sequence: CASSSPGNGYTF.

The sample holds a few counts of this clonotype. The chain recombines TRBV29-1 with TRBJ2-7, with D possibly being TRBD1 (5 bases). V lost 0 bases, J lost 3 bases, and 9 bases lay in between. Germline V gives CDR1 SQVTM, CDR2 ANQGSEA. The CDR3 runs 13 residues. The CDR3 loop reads CSVEDAQGYEQYF. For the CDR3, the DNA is TGCAGCGTTGAAGATGCGCAGGGCTACGAGCAGTACTTC.

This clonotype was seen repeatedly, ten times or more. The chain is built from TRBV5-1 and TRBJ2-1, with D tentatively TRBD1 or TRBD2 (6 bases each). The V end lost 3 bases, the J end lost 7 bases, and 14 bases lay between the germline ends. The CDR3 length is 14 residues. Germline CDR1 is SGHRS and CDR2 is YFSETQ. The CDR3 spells CASSYGGQPNEQFF. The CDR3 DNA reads TGCGCCAGCAGCTACGGGGGCCAACCGAATGAGCAGTTCTTC.

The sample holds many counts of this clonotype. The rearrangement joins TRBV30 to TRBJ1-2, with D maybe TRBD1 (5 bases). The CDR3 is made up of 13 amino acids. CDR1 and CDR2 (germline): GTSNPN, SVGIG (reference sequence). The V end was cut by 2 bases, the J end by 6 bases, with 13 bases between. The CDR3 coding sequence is TGTGCCTGGAGTCAGCTGGGGGTAAATGGCTACACCTTC. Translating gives CAWSQLGVNGYTF.